The clone carrying this TCR beta chain was observed at least ten times. No antigen is known for it. The sample originates from a study of CD8 T cells in ankylosing spondylitis. The CDR3 has 15 amino acids. The V end was cut by 1 base, the J end by 6 bases, with 14 bases between. Germline V gene data show CDR1 as SGHAT and CDR2 as FQNNGV. Using its own MiXCR run on the 5' RACE reads, TCRdb lists one record per CDR3 protein. The sample holds around 150,000 distinct CDR3 sequences; around a tenth are singletons and the top ten take almost 30%. Study results and limitations: As for the disease-linked clones, they showed a CD8+ phenotype and occurred at relatively low frequencies in peripheral blood. Reports of some motif variants in reactive arthritis synovial fluid and blood predate this one.

Sequencing was performed on blood, either unsorted or a sorted T cell fraction (not recorded which). The chain combines TRBV11-2 with TRBJ2-3; D is perhaps TRBD2 (5 bases). The receptor was isolated from a male donor with ankylosing spondylitis or in good health (not recorded which). The CDR3 DNA sequence: TGTGCCAGCAGCTTAGGGATCCTAGCCGGGGATACGCAGTATTTT. Protein: CASSLGILAGDTQYF. Filled out from reference TRBV11-2 and TRBJ2-3, the complete variable domain reads EAGVAQSPRYKIIEKRQSVAFWCNPISGHATLYWYQQILGQGPKLLIQFQNNGVVDDSQLPKDRFSAERLKGVDSTLKIQPAKLEDSAVYLCASSLGILAGDTQYFGPGTRLTVL.